This T cell receptor beta chain appears in the sequencing data of a study of blood T cell repertoires in COVID-19. Study details: There were acute and convalescent COVID-19 samples, and they came from the United States, Italy and Spain. PBMCs, B-cell-depleted T cells, or T cells provided the cDNA or gDNA that made up the material.

Per the original data handling: Using reference gene primer amplification, nucleated cell counts were estimated. TCRdb's table, derived via immunoSEQ multiplex PCR, lists solely in-frame clones and lacks some. V and J calls and clone size are given by that table; D and trimming were obtained from the DNA. The table lists 240,000 or so clones, over 70% of them singletons. The germline gives CDR1 SGHAT, CDR2 FQNNGV. The CDR3 extends over 13 amino acids. Unmatched junction bases numbered 7, after V lost 5 bases and J lost 7 bases. This chain links TRBV11-2 with TRBJ1-2; 7 bases are a match to TRBD1. This receptor was taken from a woman over 75 with acute or convalescent COVID-19. Sequenced sample: peripheral blood. As DNA, the CDR3 is TGTGCCAGCAGCCCCCCCGGGACAGTTGGCTACACCTTC. This codes for CASSPPGTVGYTF.